Shown below are 32 T cell receptor beta chains from a single sample sequenced in a study of T cell responses to AZD1222 COVID-19 vaccine. Only in-frame clones appear in the TCRdb table, and some are missing; sequencing was by immunoSEQ multiplex PCR. This sample has 160,000 or so clones, with roughly 90% found just once. Source: peripheral blood, taken on day 0 of AZD1222 vaccination. These receptor sequences come from an adult in good health.

The CDR3 DNA follows: TGTGCCAGCAGCTTCGCGGGTTGGGGAACTACGCCAACCCCAGATGCTTTCTTT. Its translation: CASSFAGWGTTPTPDAFF. The chain employs TRBV7-9 and TRBJ1-1; D call uncertain. Trimming shortened V by 3 bases and J by 11 bases, and 31 bases separated the two germline ends. The CDR3 contains 18 residues. In germline, CDR1 is SEHNR, CDR2 FQNEAQ (reference sequence).

This clone was recorded once. The chain joins TRBV9 to TRBJ1-1; a weak D match, TRBD1 (5 bases). Germline CDR1 and CDR2: SGDLS and YYNGEE. V was pared by 3 bases and J by 3 bases, with 6 bases between. The CDR3 covers 12 residues. CDR3: CASSGGDTEAFF. Written as DNA, the CDR3 is TGTGCCAGCAGCGGGGGCGACACTGAAGCTTTCTTT. The variable domain in full, completed from reference TRBV9 and TRBJ1-1, reads DSGVTQTPKHLITATGQRVTLRCSPRSGDLSVYWYQQSLDQGLQFLIQYYNGEERAKGNILERFSAQQFPDLHSELNLSSLELGDSALYFCASSGGDTEAFFGQGTRLTVV.

This rearrangement joins TRBV12-3 or TRBV12-4 to TRBJ1-3, with a tentative D call TRBD1 (5 bases). Between the trimmed V and J ends, which lost 1 base and 11 bases, there was a span of 12 bases. The CDR3 has 13 residues. The CDR3 DNA sequence: TGTGCCAGCAGTTTAGGGGCAAGGGACGCCATATATTTT. It is translated as CASSLGARDAIYF.

CDR3 DNA: TGTGCCAGCAGTGCAGGGGAGGTACAGCCCCAGCATTTT. As protein: CASSAGEVQPQHF. This chain uses TRBV2 with TRBJ1-5; D might be TRBD1 (6 bases). This CDR3 comprises 13 residues. Trimming removed 4 bases at V and 7 bases at J, with 11 bases between. Germline-derived CDR1 and CDR2 are SNHLY and FYNNEI.

The chain recombines TRBV6-5 with TRBJ1-2; D is possibly TRBD1 (5 bases). The germline gives CDR1 MNHEY, CDR2 SVGAGI. CDR3 size: 12 residues. The V gene lost 5 bases and the J gene lost 4 bases, with 8 bases spanning the gap. DNA for the CDR3: TGTGCCAGCAGTCACGACAGCTATGGCTACACCTTC. This sequence encodes CASSHDSYGYTF.

This rearrangement joins TRBV24-1 to TRBJ2-1; 8 bases are a match to TRBD2. The V and J ends lost 4 bases and 3 bases, in that order; junction bases with no gene match: 7. The CDR3 totals 16 residues. Germline values: CDR1 KGHDR, CDR2 SFDVKD. This chain's CDR3 is CATSERGGTLYNEQFF. CDR3 coding DNA: TGTGCCACCAGTGAGCGCGGGGGGACCCTCTACAATGAGCAGTTCTTC.

This clone was seen only a few times. The chain links TRBV14 to TRBJ2-7; D gene uncertain. With 8 bases removed from V and 0 bases from J, the gap between germline ends came to 8 bases. The CDR3 sequence is 12 residues long. Per germline, CDR1 SGHDN and CDR2 FVKESK. Here the CDR3 DNA reads TGTGCCAGCGCAAGGACCTCCTACGAGCAGTACTTC. Translation gives CASARTSYEQYF. The whole variable domain, filled in from reference TRBV14 and TRBJ2-7, reads EAGVTQFPSHSVIEKGQTVTLRCDPISGHDNLYWYRRVMGKEIKFLLHFVKESKQDESGMPNNRFLAERTGGTYSTLKVQPAELEDSGVYFCASARTSYEQYFGPGTRLTVT.

The V call is TRBV30, the J call TRBJ1-1; tentatively, D is TRBD1 (6 bases). The germline V gene has CDR1 GTSNPN and CDR2 SVGIG (reference sequence). There are 12 residues in the CDR3. The germline V and J ends were trimmed by 5 bases and 2 bases, with 9 bases remaining between them. CDR3 nucleotide sequence: TGTGCCTGGGCCAGGGGTAACACTGAAGCTTTCTTT. This encodes CAWARGNTEAFF.

The chain employs TRBV6-1 and TRBJ1-4; D gene uncertain. Germline V gene lookup returns CDR1 MNHNS and CDR2 SASEGT. V dropped 3 bases and J dropped 5 bases, with 10 bases sitting between them. There are 14 residues in the CDR3. The CDR3, as DNA: TGTGCCAGCAGTGACGGGCGGCCCAATGAAAAACTGTTTTTT. It is translated as CASSDGRPNEKLFF.

The chain recombines TRBV10-3 with TRBJ2-7; no definite D call. The CDR3 is made up of 11 amino acids. Trimming pared 3 bases from V and 5 bases from J, leaving 5 bases between. The germline V gene encodes CDR1 ENHRY and CDR2 SYGVKD. The CDR3 protein is CAISDLDEQYF. The CDR3 DNA sequence: TGTGCCATCAGTGATCTCGACGAGCAGTACTTC.

This chain links TRBV5-1 with TRBJ2-7, with TRBD1 matching over 10 bases. The V segment lost 4 bases and the J segment 7 bases; nucleotides outside the gene matches: 8. CDR3 length equals 14 residues. Germline V lookup: CDR1 SGHRS, CDR2 YFSETQ. The CDR3 loop is CASSRDRGPREQYF. CDR3 DNA: TGCGCCAGCAGCCGGGACAGGGGACCGAGGGAGCAGTACTTC.

This clone was recorded a few times. This chain uses TRBV5-1 with TRBJ1-6, with 7 bases that match TRBD1. The V gene end was trimmed by 0 bases and the J gene end by 9 bases; junction bases not matched to a gene: 15. The CDR3 is 18 amino acids. The germline CDR1 and CDR2 sequences are SGHRS and YFSETQ. The CDR3 protein is CASSLAAGQPSSGSPLHF. The CDR3 DNA reads as TGCGCCAGCAGCTTGGCCGCGGGACAGCCCTCGTCGGGTTCACCCCTCCACTTT.

The chain is built from TRBV5-1 and TRBJ2-2; weak D call: TRBD1 (6 bases). Trimming pared 3 bases from V and 6 bases from J, leaving 15 bases between. The CDR3 length is 15 residues. From germline, CDR1 is SGHRS and CDR2 YFSETQ. CDR3 residues: CASSSTGGTAGELFF. Written as DNA, the CDR3 is TGCGCCAGCAGCTCGACAGGAGGCACCGCCGGGGAGCTGTTTTTT.

The gene calls are TRBV30 and TRBJ1-1; possibly TRBD1 for D (5 bases). The germline gives CDR1 GTSNPN, CDR2 SVGIG (reference sequence). V lost 3 bases and J 5 bases, leaving 19 bases between the germline ends. This CDR3 contains 15 residues. The CDR3, as DNA: TGTGCCTGGAGCACCTGGGGGGGGGTTGAGACTGAAGCTTTCTTT. This translates into CAWSTWGGVETEAFF.

This clone has just one count. The CDR3 here is CASSLVGQVYEQYF. In DNA form, the CDR3 reads TGTGCCAGCAGCTTAGTCGGACAAGTCTACGAGCAGTACTTC. V and J are TRBV7-2 and TRBJ2-7; maybe TRBD1 (5 bases). V dropped 1 base and J dropped 3 bases, with 10 bases sitting between them. Germline-derived CDR1 and CDR2 are SGHTA and FQGNSA. There are 14 residues in the CDR3.

This sequence joins TRBV28 and TRBJ2-1; 7 nucleotides line up with TRBD2. Per the germline V gene, CDR1 is MDHEN and CDR2 is SYDVKM. The CDR3 is made up of 14 amino acids. With V trimmed by 3 bases and J by 7 bases, 6 bases remained unmatched. The CDR3 here is CASSFIREVNEQFF. CDR3 DNA sequence: TGTGCCAGCAGTTTTATACGGGAGGTAAATGAGCAGTTCTTC.

This clone was picked up one time. The J gene is TRBJ1-4, the V gene TRBV28; 10 bases are a match to TRBD1. The CDR3 length is 16 residues. The V and J ends lost 2 bases and 4 bases, in that order; junction bases with no gene match: 4. Looked up from germline, CDR1 is MDHEN and CDR2 is SYDVKM. DNA for the CDR3: TGTGCCAGCAGTTTACCTGGGACAGGGGTTAATGAAAAACTGTTTTTT. Protein product: CASSLPGTGVNEKLFF.

The chain uses TRBV5-1 and TRBJ1-1, with D unresolved. Trimming left V 4 bases short and J 1 base short, with 11 bases between. The germline gives CDR1 SGHRS, CDR2 YFSETQ. The CDR3 has 14 residues. CDR3 sequence: CASSPDPSNTEAFF. CDR3 DNA: TGCGCCAGCAGCCCCGACCCCTCGAACACTGAAGCTTTCTTT.

This chain connects TRBV28 to TRBJ1-6; D is uncertain. The V gene lost 1 base and the J gene lost 2 bases, with 9 bases spanning the gap. CDR1 and CDR2 (germline): MDHEN, SYDVKM. The length of the CDR3 is 16 residues. CDR3: CASSLSTGTYNSPLHF. CDR3 sequence (DNA): TGTGCCAGCAGTTTATCGACGGGAACCTATAATTCACCCCTCCACTTT.

For this clone: Other DNA sequences in the same sample also yield this CDR3. DNA of the CDR3: TGTGCCATCAGTGCCGGAACCAATCAGCCCCAGCATTTT. Its protein is CAISAGTNQPQHF. The chain joins TRBV10-3 to TRBJ1-5; D gene ambiguous. The CDR3 loop spans 13 amino acids. The V gene's germline CDR1 is ENHRY and CDR2 SYGVKD. V lost 4 bases, J lost 3 bases, and 7 bases lay in between.

The chain links TRBV12-3 or TRBV12-4 to TRBJ1-2; TRBD1 might be the D (6 bases). The CDR3 totals 13 residues. The germline V and J ends were trimmed by 5 bases and 3 bases, with 10 bases remaining between them. The CDR3 loop reads CASSGQFYYGYTF. CDR3 nucleotides: TGTGCCAGCAGTGGACAGTTCTACTATGGCTACACCTTC.

The chain links TRBV11-2 to TRBJ1-5; D is undetermined. This CDR3 has 12 amino acids. CDR1 and CDR2 from the germline V gene are SGHAT and FQNNGV. Trimming shortened V by 3 bases and J by 5 bases, and 5 bases separated the two germline ends. The CDR3 coding sequence is TGTGCCAGCAGCTTGCTGGATCAGCCCCAGCATTTT. Translated: CASSLLDQPQHF.

V is TRBV20-1 and J is TRBJ1-1; D gene ambiguous. V was shortened by 7 bases and J by 8 bases, with 11 bases between the two germline ends. Per germline, CDR1 DFQATT and CDR2 SNEGSKA (reference sequence). The CDR3 loop spans 10 amino acids. CDR3 loop: CSDGRPEAFF. In nucleotides, the CDR3 is TGCAGTGACGGGAGGCCCGAAGCTTTCTTT.

About this clone itself: The junction shows a germline mismatch at one end, possibly a read error. This rearrangement joins TRBV7-7 to TRBJ2-7, with D possibly being TRBD2 (6 bases). The CDR3 length is 13 residues. Germline CDR1 is SSHAT and CDR2 is FNYEAQ (reference sequence). The CDR3 region is CASSLAVSHEQYF. CDR3 DNA: TGTGCTAGCAGCTTAGCGGTCTCTCACGAGCAGTACTTC.

This rearrangement joins TRBV19 to TRBJ1-3; D unresolved. There are 13 residues in the CDR3. V was shortened by 6 bases and J by 2 bases, with 8 bases between the two germline ends. Germline CDR1 is LNHDA and CDR2 is SQIVND (reference sequence). The CDR3 spells CASSERPGNTIYF. The CDR3 DNA is TGTGCCAGTAGCGAGCGACCTGGAAACACCATATATTTT.

The gene calls are TRBV19 and TRBJ2-7; TRBD2 is a possible D gene (5 bases). The germline V and J ends were trimmed by 3 bases and 7 bases, with 19 bases remaining between them. Germline V gene data show CDR1 as LNHDA and CDR2 as SQIVND (reference sequence). This CDR3 contains 15 residues. In DNA, the CDR3 is TGTGCCAGTAGTATCCGACTACCCTCGGGGTTTGAGCAGTACTTC. The encoded protein is CASSIRLPSGFEQYF. Full variable domain (remainder filled in from reference TRBV19 and TRBJ2-7): DGGITQSPKYLFRKEGQNVTLSCEQNLNHDAMYWYRQDPGQGLRLIYYSQIVNDFQKGDIAEGYSVSREKKESFPLTVTSAQKNPTAFYLCASSIRLPSGFEQYFGPGTRLTVT.

The CDR3 here is CASSSGQFRSPLHF. The CDR3 DNA reads TGCGCCAGCAGTTCGGGACAGTTTAGGTCACCCCTCCACTTT. V usage is TRBV5-1 and J usage is TRBJ1-6, with 7 bases that match TRBD1. From germline, CDR1 is SGHRS and CDR2 YFSETQ. The junction had 9 bases not matched to a gene; V was cut back by 5 bases and J by 10 bases. The CDR3 contains 14 residues.

The rearrangement joins TRBV6-2 or TRBV6-3 to TRBJ2-5; 11 bases line up with TRBD2. J was trimmed by 2 bases and V by 2 bases; bases with no gene match: 4. There are 16 residues in the CDR3. Looked up from germline, CDR1 is MNHEY and CDR2 is SVGEGT. The CDR3 sequence: CASSYPSGGNQETQYF. The CDR3 DNA is TGTGCCAGCAGTTACCCTAGCGGGGGGAATCAAGAGACCCAGTACTTC.

The chain couples TRBV18 to TRBJ1-3; the D gene is possibly TRBD1 (5 bases). The CDR3 consists of 16 residues. Germline V gives CDR1 KGHSH, CDR2 LQKENI. Trimming removed 2 bases from V and 0 bases from J, with 11 bases in between. The CDR3 spells CASSPRAGLSGNTIYF. The CDR3 DNA reads TGTGCCAGCTCACCAAGGGCAGGGCTCTCTGGAAACACCATATATTTT.

This chain uses TRBV29-1 with TRBJ1-3; D remains ambiguous. V was pared by 4 bases and J by 0 bases, with 10 bases between. CDR3 size: 14 residues. CDR1 is SQVTM, CDR2 ANQGSEA, per germline. DNA for the CDR3: TGCAGCGTTGCGAGGACGGGCTCTGGAAACACCATATATTTT. It is translated as CSVARTGSGNTIYF.

The chain employs TRBV27 and TRBJ2-6; unclear D gene. This CDR3 is built from 16 residues. Trimming removed 7 bases at V and 0 bases at J, with 13 bases between. Germline CDR1 and CDR2: MNHEY and SMNVEV (reference sequence). In nucleotides, the CDR3 is TGTGCCAGCACCCAAGGACGGATCTCTGGGGCCAACGTCCTGACTTTC. Translated, it gives CASTQGRISGANVLTF.

A single count supports this clone. The chain has TRBV9 and TRBJ2-3; TRBD1 agrees at 10 bases. The CDR3 sequence is 18 residues long. Germline CDR1 is SGDLS and CDR2 is YYNGEE. V dropped 0 bases and J dropped 4; count of bases not matched to a gene: 11. CDR3 region: CASSVGDRGGGRADTQYF. The CDR3 region has the DNA TGTGCCAGCAGCGTAGGGGACAGGGGTGGTGGTAGAGCAGATACGCAGTATTTT. Complete variable domain (other parts from reference TRBV9 and TRBJ2-3): DSGVTQTPKHLITATGQRVTLRCSPRSGDLSVYWYQQSLDQGLQFLIQYYNGEERAKGNILERFSAQQFPDLHSELNLSSLELGDSALYFCASSVGDRGGGRADTQYFGPGTRLTVL.